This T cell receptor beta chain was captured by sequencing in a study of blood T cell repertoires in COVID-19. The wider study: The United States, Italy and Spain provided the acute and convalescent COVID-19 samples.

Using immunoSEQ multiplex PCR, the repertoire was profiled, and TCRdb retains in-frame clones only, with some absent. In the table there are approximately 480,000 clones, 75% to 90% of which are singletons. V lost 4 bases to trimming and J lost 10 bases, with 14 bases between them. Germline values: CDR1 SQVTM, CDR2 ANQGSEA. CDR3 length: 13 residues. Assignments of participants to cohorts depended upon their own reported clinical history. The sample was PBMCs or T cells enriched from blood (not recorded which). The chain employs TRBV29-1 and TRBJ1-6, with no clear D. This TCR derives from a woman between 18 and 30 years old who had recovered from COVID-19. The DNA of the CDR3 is TGCAGCGTTGCGCGGTCTCTTGACTCACCCCTCCACTTT. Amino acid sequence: CSVARSLDSPLHF.